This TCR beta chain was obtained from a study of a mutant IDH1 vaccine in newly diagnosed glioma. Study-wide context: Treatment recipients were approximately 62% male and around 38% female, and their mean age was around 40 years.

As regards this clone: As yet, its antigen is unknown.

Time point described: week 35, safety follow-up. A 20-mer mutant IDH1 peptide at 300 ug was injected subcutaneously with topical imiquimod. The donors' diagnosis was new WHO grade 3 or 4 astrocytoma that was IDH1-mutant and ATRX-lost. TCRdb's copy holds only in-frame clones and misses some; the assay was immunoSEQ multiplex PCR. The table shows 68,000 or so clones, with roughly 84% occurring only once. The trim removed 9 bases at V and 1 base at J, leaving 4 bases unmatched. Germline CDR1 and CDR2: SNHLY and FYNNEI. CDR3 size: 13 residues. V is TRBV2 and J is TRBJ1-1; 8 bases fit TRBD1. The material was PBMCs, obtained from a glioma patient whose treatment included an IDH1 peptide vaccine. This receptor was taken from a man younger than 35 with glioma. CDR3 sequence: CARGGQGNTEAFF. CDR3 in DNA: TGTGCCAGAGGAGGACAGGGGAACACTGAAGCTTTCTTT.